The 8 T cell receptor beta chains reported below all come from one sample, sequenced in a study of shared clonotypes between healthy human individuals. Assay: immunoSEQ multiplex PCR; the TCRdb copy retains only in-frame clones and omits some. The data contain about 2.4 million clones, 80% to 95% of them seen just once; the ten biggest clones take up 0.35% to 0.45%. Input material: naive CD4+ T cells from PBMCs. Subset reported: CD45RA+ positively selected. The receptors were sampled from a man younger than 35 in good health. Some clones in this sample may be carry-over from other donors' samples.

The CDR3 sequence is CSVRVVQGRSNEKLFF. The CDR3 DNA is TGCAGCGTTAGAGTTGTACAGGGGAGGTCTAATGAAAAACTGTTTTTT. The V and J genes are TRBV29-1 and TRBJ1-4; TRBD1 agrees at 7 bases. The germline V gene encodes CDR1 SQVTM and CDR2 ANQGSEA. This CDR3 has 16 amino acids. With 5 bases clipped from V and 3 bases from J, the junction kept 12 bases outside the gene matches.

This clone is a singleton in its sample. This chain joins TRBV5-1 and TRBJ1-1; no clear D. Germline CDR1 reads SGHRS; CDR2 reads YFSETQ. Trimming cost V 3 bases and J 1 base, with 19 bases left between them. The CDR3 loop spans 17 amino acids. CDR3 coding DNA: TGCGCCAGCAGCTCGTTCTTTGGTGGAGCTGGGAACACTGAAGCTTTCTTT. It codes for CASSSFFGGAGNTEAFF.

The V and J genes are TRBV5-6 and TRBJ2-5; no firm D call. Per the germline V gene, CDR1 is SGHDT and CDR2 is YYEEEE. Between the trimmed V and J ends, which lost 5 bases and 4 bases, there was a span of 15 bases. CDR3 length: 14 residues. The DNA of the CDR3 is TGTGCCAGCAGTGTGGGCGGTTGGGGAGAGACCCAGTACTTC. Protein product: CASSVGGWGETQYF.

On this clone: A read error may account for a junction end that differs from germline. V gene TRBV5-1 combines with J gene TRBJ1-1, with D maybe TRBD1 (5 bases). Per the germline V gene, CDR1 is SGHRS and CDR2 is YFSETQ. The CDR3 contains 15 residues. The CDR3 loop reads CASSLFVRVNTEAFF. Here the CDR3 DNA reads TGTGCCAGCAGCTTGTTCGTCAGGGTGAACACTGAAGCTTTCTTT.

The CDR3 DNA is TGCGCCAGCAGCTATCTAGCGGGAGTTCGATCAGATACGCAGTATTTT. Translation gives CASSYLAGVRSDTQYF. The chain combines TRBV5-1 with TRBJ2-3; 10 nucleotides match TRBD2. In germline, CDR1 is SGHRS, CDR2 YFSETQ. The CDR3 contains 16 residues. With V trimmed by 3 bases and J by 4 bases, 8 bases remained unmatched.

The chain employs TRBV18 and TRBJ1-5; a weak D match, TRBD1 (5 bases). CDR1 and CDR2 from the germline V gene are KGHSH and LQKENI. This CDR3 region has 15 residues. V was cut by 0 bases and J by 9 bases, with 15 bases left in between. The chain's CDR3 is CASSPPGGPGGPQHF. For the CDR3, the DNA is TGTGCCAGCTCACCACCCGGAGGGCCCGGGGGGCCCCAGCATTTT.

As regards this clone: The sample contains more than one DNA sequence encoding this CDR3. V and J are TRBV7-9 and TRBJ1-5; D is unresolved. The V end was cut by 5 bases, the J end by 0 bases, with 5 bases between. CDR1 is SEHNR, CDR2 FQNEAQ, per germline (reference sequence). The CDR3 length is 13 residues. The DNA for the CDR3 is TGTGCCAGCAGCCCGTATAGCAATCAGCCCCAGCATTTT. Amino acids: CASSPYSNQPQHF.

The rearrangement joins TRBV19 to TRBJ2-1; D unresolved. Germline-derived CDR1 and CDR2 are LNHDA and SQIVND (reference sequence). The ends were cut back, 5 bases at V and 2 bases at J, with 22 bases in the middle. The CDR3 consists of 18 residues. CDR3 bases: TGTGCCAGTAGTTCCCTCCCGCCATGGCGGAGTCCCTACAATGAGCAGTTCTTC. It codes for CASSSLPPWRSPYNEQFF.